These 27 T cell receptor beta chains came from one sample sequenced in a study of cytomegalovirus exposure and HLA in healthy donors. Here immunoSEQ multiplex PCR was the method, and the copy in TCRdb shows in-frame clones only, minus some. The sample contains about 260,000 clones, 90% of which appear only once. The sample was PBMCs. The receptors were sampled from a woman aged 25 to 39 in good health and CMV-seronegative.

This chain uses TRBV29-1 with TRBJ1-3; 9 bases map to TRBD1. Germline CDR1 and CDR2: SQVTM and ANQGSEA. The CDR3 length is 16 residues. The V segment lost 1 base and the J segment 2 bases; nucleotides outside the gene matches: 6. The CDR3 spells CSVEVPRTGAGNTIYF. The CDR3 coding sequence is TGCAGCGTTGAAGTACCCCGGACAGGGGCTGGAAACACCATATATTTT. Full variable domain (outside the CDR3, taken from reference TRBV29-1 and TRBJ1-3): SAVISQKPSRDICQRGTSLTIQCQVDSQVTMMFWYRQQPGQSLTLIATANQGSEATYESGFVIDKFPISRPNLTFSTLTVSNMSPEDSSIYLCSVEVPRTGAGNTIYFGEGSWLTVV.

The J gene is TRBJ2-7, the V gene TRBV28; 11 bases align to TRBD2. J gave up 6 bases and V 5 bases, and 6 bases lay outside the gene matches. This CDR3 contains 14 residues. Germline CDR1 and CDR2: MDHEN and SYDVKM. CDR3 sequence: CASSRSGRASEQYF. The CDR3 DNA reads TGTGCCAGCAGTCGTAGCGGGAGGGCCTCCGAGCAGTACTTC.

The rearrangement links TRBV2 to TRBJ2-1; D is unclear. Germline V gene lookup returns CDR1 SNHLY and CDR2 FYNNEI. The CDR3 runs 13 residues. V shed 8 bases and J shed 1 base, with 9 bases lying between them. The CDR3 sequence: CASQRPSYNEQFF. Here the CDR3 DNA reads TGTGCCAGCCAACGGCCGTCCTACAATGAGCAGTTCTTC.

The rearrangement joins TRBV4-2 to TRBJ2-7, with TRBD2 identical over 10 bases. J lost 3 bases, V lost 4 bases, and 6 bases had no gene match. Germline CDR1 and CDR2: LGHNA and YNFKEQ. The CDR3 has 15 amino acids. The CDR3 DNA reads as TGTGCCAGCAGCCCCGGACTAGCGGTGAGCTACGAGCAGTACTTC. As protein: CASSPGLAVSYEQYF.

The chain has TRBV5-4 and TRBJ2-7; 11 bases are shared with TRBD1. Trimming cost V 1 base and J 3 bases; bases outside gene matches: 3. The V gene's germline CDR1 is SGHNT and CDR2 YYREEE (reference sequence). The CDR3 covers 15 residues. The CDR3 is CASSLSGTGGYEQYF. CDR3 nucleotides: TGTGCCAGCAGCTTGTCCGGGACAGGGGGCTACGAGCAGTACTTC.

The chain combines TRBV7-9 with TRBJ2-2; D gene unclear. Trimming took off 4 bases at V and 7 bases at J, with 7 bases between the two ends. Germline V gene sequence: CDR1 SEHNR, CDR2 FQNEAQ (reference sequence). The CDR3 runs to 12 residues. CDR3 sequence: CASSYNVGELFF. CDR3 bases: TGTGCCAGCAGCTACAACGTCGGGGAGCTGTTTTTT.

In this sample, this clone turned up many times. The chain has TRBV6-5 and TRBJ2-7; D may be TRBD2 (6 bases). The CDR3 extends over 14 amino acids. V lost 4 bases to trimming and J lost 4 bases, with 14 bases between them. Germline V CDR1 and CDR2: MNHEY, SVGAGI. For the CDR3, the DNA is TGTGCCAGCAGTTCGCCGGGACTCCCATACGAGCAGTACTTC. The encoded protein is CASSSPGLPYEQYF.

The chain uses TRBV28 and TRBJ2-7, with TRBD1 as a possible D gene (6 bases). The CDR3 extends over 13 amino acids. Trimming took 9 bases from V and 4 from J, leaving 16 bases between them. Looked up from germline, CDR1 is MDHEN and CDR2 is SYDVKM. The CDR3 is CASRTVSQYEQYF. The CDR3 coding sequence is TGTGCCAGTCGGACAGTTTCTCAATACGAGCAGTACTTC.

The CDR3 DNA sequence: TGTGCCAGCAGTTTAACAGGGAACACTGAAGCTTTCTTT. Encoded protein: CASSLTGNTEAFF. The chain recombines TRBV6-5 with TRBJ1-1; D is perhaps TRBD1 (5 bases). The ends were cut back, 4 bases at V and 1 base at J, with 7 bases in the middle. This CDR3 region has 13 residues. Germline V gene sequence: CDR1 MNHEY, CDR2 SVGAGI.

The V and J genes are TRBV29-1 and TRBJ2-3, with D possibly TRBD2 on 7 matching bases. The CDR3 loop spans 14 amino acids. From germline, CDR1 is SQVTM and CDR2 ANQGSEA. Trimming removed 3 bases from V and 1 base from J, with 11 bases in between. The CDR3 loop is CSVEGGRGTDTQYF. The CDR3 bases are TGCAGCGTTGAGGGGGGGCGTGGCACAGATACGCAGTATTTT.

The chain combines TRBV5-6 with TRBJ2-3; a weak D match, TRBD1 (5 bases). Between the trimmed V and J ends, which lost 4 bases and 4 bases, there was a span of 22 bases. CDR1 and CDR2 (germline): SGHDT, YYEEEE. This CDR3 has 17 amino acids. The CDR3 nucleotides are TGTGCCAGCAGCCCTGGGGCGTATGGAGTTGAATCAGATACGCAGTATTTT. Translated: CASSPGAYGVESDTQYF.

The V call is TRBV30, the J call TRBJ2-7; 7 nucleotides match TRBD2. CDR1 and CDR2 from the germline V gene are GTSNPN and SVGIG (reference sequence). The CDR3 contains 13 residues. V lost 4 bases to trimming and J lost 3 bases; unmatched junction nucleotides: 6. The CDR3 DNA reads TGTGCCTGGATCAGACCGGGAGGCTACGAGCAGTACTTC. Its protein product is CAWIRPGGYEQYF. Drawing the rest from reference TRBV30 and TRBJ2-7, the complete variable domain is SQTIHQWPATLVQPVGSPLSLECTVEGTSNPNLYWYRQAAGRGLQLLFYSVGIGQISSEVPQNLSASRPQDRQFILSSKKLLLSDSGFYLCAWIRPGGYEQYFGPGTRLTVT.

This chain connects TRBV11-2 to TRBJ2-7; perhaps TRBD1 as D (6 bases). The J call is uncertain, as TRBJ2-1 better fits the DNA end. The CDR3 has 15 amino acids. Germline V gene lookup returns CDR1 SGHAT and CDR2 FQNNGV. The CDR3 loop is CASKELGGVINEQFF. DNA of the CDR3: TGTGCCAGCAAAGAATTAGGGGGAGTCATCAATGAGCAGTTCTTC.

The chain recombines TRBV28 with TRBJ2-1, with no clear D. The CDR3 length is 13 residues. From germline, CDR1 is MDHEN and CDR2 SYDVKM. The V gene lost 1 base and the J gene lost 6 bases, with 7 bases spanning the gap. The CDR3 here is CASSLSEINEQFF. Here the CDR3 DNA reads TGTGCCAGCAGTTTATCGGAAATCAATGAGCAGTTCTTC.

The rearrangement joins TRBV6-4 to TRBJ1-1; unclear D gene. The V gene's germline CDR1 is MRHNA and CDR2 SNTAGT. This CDR3 contains 14 residues. Trimming removed 5 bases at V and 2 bases at J, with 12 bases between. As DNA, the CDR3 is TGTGCCAGCAGTTTGGACGGATTTAACACTGAAGCTTTCTTT. Translation gives CASSLDGFNTEAFF.

The chain joins TRBV5-1 to TRBJ2-5; D not certain. The germline V and J ends were trimmed by 0 bases and 1 base, with 7 bases remaining between them. Germline lookup yields CDR1 SGHRS and CDR2 YFSETQ. The length of the CDR3 is 14 residues. CDR3: CASSLAGPQETQYF. In nucleotides, the CDR3 is TGCGCCAGCAGCTTGGCTGGACCCCAAGAGACCCAGTACTTC.

The V and J genes are TRBV19 and TRBJ2-1; unclear D gene. V lost 4 bases and J 0 bases, leaving 10 bases between the germline ends. Germline CDR1 reads LNHDA; CDR2 reads SQIVND (reference sequence). The CDR3 covers 15 residues. The CDR3 nucleotides read TGTGCCAGTAGTAGCCCGGAGAACTCCTACAATGAGCAGTTCTTC. Amino acids: CASSSPENSYNEQFF.

This clone was seen only a few times. This chain uses TRBV19 with TRBJ2-3, with TRBD2 matching 9 bases. Losses at the gene ends were 2 bases for V and 0 bases for J; bases not matched to a gene: 9. Per the germline V gene, CDR1 is LNHDA and CDR2 is SQIVND (reference sequence). The CDR3 is made up of 18 amino acids. DNA for the CDR3: TGTGCCAGTAGTATATCCCCGACTAGCGGCCCTAGCACAGATACGCAGTATTTT. This translates into CASSISPTSGPSTDTQYF.

The chain uses TRBV5-1 and TRBJ1-3, with 9 bases aligning to TRBD1. Germline V gene lookup returns CDR1 SGHRS and CDR2 YFSETQ. Trimming cost V 4 bases and J 6 bases; bases outside gene matches: 2. The CDR3 sequence is 13 residues long. CDR3 sequence reads: CASSRTGENTIYF. The DNA of the CDR3 is TGCGCCAGCAGCCGGACAGGGGAAAACACCATATATTTT.

The chain links TRBV7-2 to TRBJ2-5; D might be TRBD2 (6 bases). The CDR3 contains 13 residues. Trimming took 7 bases from V and 6 from J, leaving 15 bases between them. CDR1 is SGHTA and CDR2 is FQGNSA in the germline V gene. In DNA, the CDR3 is TGTGCCAGCACCCCCGGGAGTGGAAAGACCCAGTACTTC. Protein: CASTPGSGKTQYF.

V is TRBV18 and J is TRBJ2-7, with TRBD1 matching 9 bases. The CDR3 extends over 15 amino acids. CDR1 KGHSH and CDR2 LQKENI come from the germline V gene. V was pared by 3 bases and J by 5 bases, with 8 bases of the junction left unmatched. For the CDR3, the DNA is TGTGCCAGCTCACCCCGGGACAGGGAGGCCGACGAGCAGTACTTC. This gives the protein CASSPRDREADEQYF.

The chain recombines TRBV4-3 with TRBJ2-2; 7 bases line up with TRBD2. V gave up 4 bases and J gave up 7 bases; unmatched junction bases: 6. CDR3 length: 14 amino acids. The germline CDR1 and CDR2 sequences are LGHNA and YSLEER. The CDR3 DNA follows: TGCGCCAGCAGCCCTTCGTGGGGGGGCGGGGAGCTGTTTTTT. Translation gives CASSPSWGGGELFF.

This chain uses TRBV28 with TRBJ2-7; D tentatively fits TRBD1 or TRBD2 (5 bases each). This CDR3 has 17 amino acids. Trimming left V 5 bases short and J 3 bases short, with 23 bases between. Germline V gives CDR1 MDHEN, CDR2 SYDVKM. The CDR3 DNA is TGTGCCAGCAGTCCCTTATTAGCAACCGGGACCGGCTACGAGCAGTACTTC. It yields the protein CASSPLLATGTGYEQYF.

The genes are TRBV10-3 and TRBJ1-2, with D perhaps TRBD1 (5 bases). The V end was cut by 3 bases, the J end by 8 bases, with 10 bases between. The CDR3 sequence is 12 residues long. Germline V gene sequence: CDR1 ENHRY, CDR2 SYGVKD. DNA for the CDR3: TGTGCCATCAGTGATGGGGCGCGCGGCTACACCTTC. Translating gives CAISDGARGYTF.

This rearrangement joins TRBV28 to TRBJ2-7, with D perhaps TRBD2 (6 bases). V was shortened by 5 bases and J by 2 bases, with 13 bases between the two germline ends. The CDR3 runs to 14 residues. Germline CDR1 reads MDHEN; CDR2 reads SYDVKM. The CDR3 reads CASSGGPGAYEQYF. CDR3 coding DNA: TGTGCCAGCAGTGGCGGCCCGGGGGCCTACGAGCAGTACTTC. Supplemented by reference TRBV28 and TRBJ2-7, the full variable domain reads DVKVTQSSRYLVKRTGEKVFLECVQDMDHENMFWYRQDPGLGLRLIYFSYDVKMKEKGDIPEGYSVSREKKERFSLILESASTNQTSMYLCASSGGPGAYEQYFGPGTRLTVT.

The V gene is TRBV7-3, the J gene TRBJ2-1; D may be TRBD2 (5 bases). Between the trimmed V and J ends, which lost 5 bases and 5 bases, there was a span of 16 bases. The CDR3 is 15 amino acids. Germline-derived CDR1 and CDR2 are SGHTA and FQGTGA. CDR3 region: CASSVHQASNNEQFF. The CDR3 DNA reads TGTGCCAGCAGCGTCCACCAGGCTAGCAACAATGAGCAGTTCTTC.

The J gene is TRBJ2-7, the V gene TRBV25-1; either TRBD1 or TRBD2 may fit D (5 bases each). Trimming removed 3 bases from V and 2 bases from J, with 20 bases in between. This CDR3 has 17 amino acids. Germline V gene data show CDR1 as MGHDK and CDR2 as SYGVNS. The CDR3 DNA is TGTGCCAGCAGTGAGAAAACCTGGGACGGACGGCCCTACGAGCAGTACTTC. Protein: CASSEKTWDGRPYEQYF.